This T cell receptor (beta chain) originates from a study of T-cell reconstitution after alpha-beta-depleted transplantation in children. The V end was cut by 8 bases, the J end by 5 bases, with 18 bases between. Germline V lookup: CDR1 MNHEY, CDR2 SMNVEV (reference sequence). The CDR3 contains 14 residues. Unique molecular identifiers were incorporated during preparation of the TCRbeta library. Using its own MiXCR run on the PCR reads, TCRdb lists one record per CDR3 protein. Of about 490,000 distinct CDR3 sequences listed, about 11% are singletons. Sample: PBMCs, taken before TCRalphabeta/CD19-depleted stem cell transplant. This TCR derives from a child aged 2 to 9 with inherited bone marrow failure, due to receive a stem cell transplant. This rearrangement joins TRBV27 to TRBJ2-5; the D gene is possibly TRBD2 (5 bases). The CDR3 region has the DNA TGTGCCAGCGGGCGGACTGGGGTTGGGGAGACCCAGTACTTC. This sequence encodes CASGRTGVGETQYF.